These T cell receptor beta chains were read from a single sample in a study of blood T cell repertoires in COVID-19. Sequencing used immunoSEQ multiplex PCR; TCRdb keeps in-frame clones, though not all of them. Of under 130,000 clones listed, roughly nine tenths were seen once; the top ten hold less than 40%. Sequencing was done on a sample of peripheral blood. Receptors were obtained from a woman older than 75 with acute or convalescent COVID-19. The CDR3 runs from the conserved cysteine through the conserved F or W. D genes are given only for firm matches. Only some rows state a clone size, as once, few, many or a class for expanded clones.

j_gene: TRBJ2-5
d_gene: .
v_gene: TRBV28
abundance: .
CDR3nt: TGTGCCAGCAGTTTAACTCACTGGACTGAAACCCAAGAGACCCAGTACTTC
CDR3aa: CASSLTHWTETQETQYF

j_gene: TRBJ2-7
d_gene: TRBD1
v_gene: TRBV6-5
abundance: .
CDR3nt: TGTGCCAGCACCGTTACTTCGGGACAGGGGTGGGAGCAGTACTTC
CDR3aa: CASTVTSGQGWEQYF

j_gene: TRBJ1-3
d_gene: .
v_gene: TRBV5-1
abundance: .
CDR3nt: TGCGCCAGCAGCTTACGACAGTCGAGCTCTGGAAACACCATATATTTT
CDR3aa: CASSLRQSSSGNTIYF

j_gene: TRBJ1-2
d_gene: .
v_gene: TRBV6-5
abundance: few
CDR3nt: TGTGCCAGCAGTTACATCTCCGGGGACAATGGCTACACCTTC
CDR3aa: CASSYISGDNGYTF

j_gene: TRBJ2-5
d_gene: .
v_gene: TRBV7-9
abundance: .
CDR3nt: TGTGCCAGCAGCTTCCTGTATCTGGAGACCCAGTACTTC
CDR3aa: CASSFLYLETQYF

j_gene: TRBJ2-1
d_gene: TRBD2
v_gene: TRBV4-3
abundance: .
CDR3nt: TGCGCCAGCAGCCAAGATACTAGCGGGGGGGCCAGGGAGCAGTTCTTC
CDR3aa: CASSQDTSGGAREQFF

j_gene: TRBJ1-6
d_gene: .
v_gene: TRBV7-8
abundance: .
CDR3nt: TGTGCCAGCAGCTTAGCACCTCGTTCAGGGGCAGAGAGCTCCTATAATTCACCCCTCCACTTT
CDR3aa: CASSLAPRSGAESSYNSPLHF

j_gene: TRBJ2-7
d_gene: .
v_gene: TRBV12-3/TRBV12-4
abundance: .
CDR3nt: TGTGCCAGCAGTTTTTCGGCGGGGCACGAGCAGTACTTC
CDR3aa: CASSFSAGHEQYF

j_gene: TRBJ1-2
d_gene: TRBD1
v_gene: TRBV6-1
abundance: few
CDR3nt: TGTGCCAGCAGTGAGTGGGGACAGAAGTATGGCTACACCTTC
CDR3aa: CASSEWGQKYGYTF

j_gene: TRBJ2-1
d_gene: TRBD1
v_gene: TRBV7-8
abundance: .
CDR3nt: TGTGCCAGCAGCTCGGACAGGGGGCTATACAATGAGCAGTTCTTC
CDR3aa: CASSSDRGLYNEQFF

j_gene: TRBJ2-2
d_gene: .
v_gene: TRBV24-1
abundance: .
CDR3nt: TGTGCCACCAGTGAAGCGCGGGGGCCGAACACCGGGGAGCTGTTTTTT
CDR3aa: CATSEARGPNTGELFF

j_gene: TRBJ2-7
d_gene: TRBD1
v_gene: TRBV5-6
abundance: .
CDR3nt: TGTGCCAGCAGCCCAGGACAGGGGGCCTACGAGCAGTACTTC
CDR3aa: CASSPGQGAYEQYF

j_gene: TRBJ1-2
d_gene: TRBD1
v_gene: TRBV5-6
abundance: once
CDR3nt: TGTGCCAGCAGCGTCGGACAGGGGACGTTCTATGGCTACACCTTC
CDR3aa: CASSVGQGTFYGYTF

j_gene: TRBJ1-6
d_gene: .
v_gene: TRBV19
abundance: few
CDR3nt: TGTGCCAGTAACGGGGTCGGGAATTCACCCCTCCACTTT
CDR3aa: CASNGVGNSPLHF

j_gene: TRBJ1-3
d_gene: .
v_gene: TRBV7-3
abundance: .
CDR3nt: TGTGCCAGCAGCTTAAGTTCAGACTCTGGAAACACCATATATTTT
CDR3aa: CASSLSSDSGNTIYF

j_gene: TRBJ1-1
d_gene: .
v_gene: TRBV7-9
abundance: .
CDR3nt: TGTGCCAGCAGCACCATAGCCGCTCGAGGTACAGCTTTCTTT
CDR3aa: CASSTIAARGTAFF

j_gene: TRBJ2-1
d_gene: TRBD1
v_gene: TRBV5-1
abundance: .
CDR3nt: TGCGCCAGCAGCCCCGGGACAGGAGCTAGCAATGAGCAGTTCTTC
CDR3aa: CASSPGTGASNEQFF

j_gene: TRBJ2-7
d_gene: .
v_gene: TRBV6-2/TRBV6-3
abundance: once
CDR3nt: TGTGCCAGCAGTTACTCGGCCGAGCAGTACTTC
CDR3aa: CASSYSAEQYF

j_gene: TRBJ1-2
d_gene: .
v_gene: TRBV18
abundance: .
CDR3nt: TGTGCCAGCTCACCCACAACGGGTTATGGCTACACCTTC
CDR3aa: CASSPTTGYGYTF

j_gene: TRBJ2-1
d_gene: .
v_gene: TRBV28
abundance: .
CDR3nt: TGTGCCAGCAGGAACACAGGGATACGTCAGTTCTTC
CDR3aa: CASRNTGIRQFF

j_gene: TRBJ2-5
d_gene: .
v_gene: TRBV7-2
abundance: .
CDR3nt: TGTGCCAGCAGCTTAGGGGGCTCAAGCAAGACCCAGTACTTC
CDR3aa: CASSLGGSSKTQYF

j_gene: TRBJ2-5
d_gene: TRBD1
v_gene: TRBV14
abundance: .
CDR3nt: TGTGCCAGCAGCCTTTTGACAGGGGGCTGGGAGACCCAGTACTTC
CDR3aa: CASSLLTGGWETQYF

j_gene: TRBJ2-2
d_gene: .
v_gene: TRBV3-1/TRBV3-2
abundance: .
CDR3nt: TGTGCCAGCAGCCCCGGGCAGGGGTCCGACGGGGAGCTGTTTTTT
CDR3aa: CASSPGQGSDGELFF

j_gene: TRBJ2-1
d_gene: TRBD2
v_gene: TRBV10-1
abundance: .
CDR3nt: TGCGCCAGCAGTGAGTCTAGCGGGCCTTCCTACAATGAGCAGTTCTTC
CDR3aa: CASSESSGPSYNEQFF

j_gene: TRBJ2-1
d_gene: TRBD2
v_gene: TRBV29-1
abundance: once
CDR3nt: TGCAGCGTTGAAGGGGGGACTAGCGGCTATGAGCAGTTCTTC
CDR3aa: CSVEGGTSGYEQFF

j_gene: TRBJ2-6
d_gene: .
v_gene: TRBV19
abundance: .
CDR3nt: TGTGCCAGTAGTATTGGCGGCAGAAGCTCTGGGGCCAACGTCCTGACTTTC
CDR3aa: CASSIGGRSSGANVLTF

j_gene: TRBJ1-4
d_gene: .
v_gene: TRBV23-1
abundance: once
CDR3nt: TGCGCCAGCAGTCATCATTCAGGGTCTCCTAATGAAAAACTGTTTTTT
CDR3aa: CASSHHSGSPNEKLFF

j_gene: TRBJ2-3
d_gene: TRBD2
v_gene: TRBV18
abundance: .
CDR3nt: TGTGCCAGCTCCCCAGCGGGGGACCCGACGCAGTATTTT
CDR3aa: CASSPAGDPTQYF

j_gene: TRBJ1-5
d_gene: .
v_gene: TRBV28
abundance: .
CDR3nt: TGTGCCAGCAGCCTCGAGCGCAATCAGCCCCAGCATTTT
CDR3aa: CASSLERNQPQHF

j_gene: TRBJ2-5
d_gene: TRBD1
v_gene: TRBV27
abundance: .
CDR3nt: TGTGCCAGCAGTTCCGGGACAGGGGGGAGAGAGACCCAGTACTTC
CDR3aa: CASSSGTGGRETQYF

j_gene: TRBJ1-1
d_gene: .
v_gene: TRBV10-3
abundance: .
CDR3nt: TGTGCCATCAGTGAGGCGGGGAATGAAGCTTTCTTT
CDR3aa: CAISEAGNEAFF

j_gene: TRBJ1-5
d_gene: .
v_gene: TRBV27
abundance: .
CDR3nt: TGTGCCAGCAGTTTTACTATTAGTCAGCCCCAGCATTTT
CDR3aa: CASSFTISQPQHF

j_gene: TRBJ1-6
d_gene: TRBD1
v_gene: TRBV6-5
abundance: .
CDR3nt: TGTGCCAGCAGTTCCCGGACAGGAACCGGAGGTTCACCCCTCCACTTT
CDR3aa: CASSSRTGTGGSPLHF

j_gene: TRBJ1-4
d_gene: .
v_gene: TRBV10-2
abundance: few
CDR3nt: TGCGCCAGCAGGGCAACAGGGTCTGGGAATGAAAAACTGTTTTTT
CDR3aa: CASRATGSGNEKLFF

j_gene: TRBJ2-1
d_gene: .
v_gene: TRBV27
abundance: .
CDR3nt: TGTGCCAGCAGTAGGGACACGTACAATGAGCAGTTCTTC
CDR3aa: CASSRDTYNEQFF

j_gene: TRBJ1-1
d_gene: .
v_gene: TRBV27
abundance: once
CDR3nt: TGTGCCAGCAAACCTCCGGGGGGCGGTGGGACTGAAGCTTTCTTT
CDR3aa: CASKPPGGGGTEAFF

j_gene: TRBJ2-6
d_gene: TRBD1
v_gene: TRBV29-1
abundance: .
CDR3nt: TGCAGCGTTGAAGGCGTACAGGGGGCTGGGGCCAACGTCCTGACTTTC
CDR3aa: CSVEGVQGAGANVLTF

j_gene: TRBJ2-2
d_gene: .
v_gene: TRBV7-6
abundance: .
CDR3nt: TGTGCCAGCAGCTTAGAAGCAGGGCGGACCGGGGAGCTGTTTTTT
CDR3aa: CASSLEAGRTGELFF

j_gene: TRBJ1-4
d_gene: .
v_gene: TRBV12-1
abundance: .
CDR3nt: TGTGCCAGCAGCCCCGAGGGGGGGCGTCGGGAAAAACTGTTTTTT
CDR3aa: CASSPEGGRREKLFF

j_gene: TRBJ1-1
d_gene: TRBD1
v_gene: TRBV28
abundance: once
CDR3nt: TGTGCCAGCAGTTTCCCACTAGGGACAGAGGGCACTGAAGCTTTCTTT
CDR3aa: CASSFPLGTEGTEAFF

j_gene: TRBJ1-3
d_gene: .
v_gene: TRBV18
abundance: .
CDR3nt: TGTGCCAGCTCACCGGGGGGAAGCTCTGGAAACACCATATATTTT
CDR3aa: CASSPGGSSGNTIYF

j_gene: TRBJ1-5
d_gene: .
v_gene: TRBV11-2
abundance: few
CDR3nt: TGTGCCAGCAGCTCCCACCTGGGGGGAAATCAGCCCCAGCATTTT
CDR3aa: CASSSHLGGNQPQHF

j_gene: TRBJ1-1
d_gene: .
v_gene: TRBV5-1
abundance: .
CDR3nt: TGCGCCAGCAGCTTGGCCGAGGCATACTTAGGCACTGAAGCTTTCTTT
CDR3aa: CASSLAEAYLGTEAFF

j_gene: TRBJ1-1
d_gene: .
v_gene: TRBV29-1
abundance: .
CDR3nt: TGCAGCGTTGTGGGGGGGAAAGCTTTCTTT
CDR3aa: CSVVGGKAFF

j_gene: TRBJ1-2
d_gene: .
v_gene: TRBV30
abundance: .
CDR3nt: TGTGCCTGGAGTGACAGGATCTATGGCTACACCTTC
CDR3aa: CAWSDRIYGYTF

j_gene: TRBJ1-2
d_gene: TRBD1
v_gene: TRBV5-1
abundance: .
CDR3nt: TGCGCCAGCAGCTTTCAGGGGGCGTCTGTGGGTGGCTACACCTTC
CDR3aa: CASSFQGASVGGYTF

j_gene: TRBJ2-5
d_gene: TRBD2
v_gene: TRBV7-9
abundance: .
CDR3nt: TGTGCCAGCAGATGGGGTAGCGGGGGTCAAGAGACCCAGTACTTC
CDR3aa: CASRWGSGGQETQYF